Presented here are 27 T cell receptor beta chains from one specimen sequenced in a study of blood T cell repertoires in COVID-19 (dated by TCRdb to 2020 to 2022). Preparation of the library involved the immunoSEQ multiplex PCR assay. In TCRdb, the immuneACCESS table is reduced to in-frame sequences with V and J assigned. These tables do not hold every clone; where another copy was compared, an unresolved V gene accounts for under half, and the others remain unexplained. The sample table records 150,000 to 200,000 clones; roughly 86% of these occur just once. The ten largest clones take up 1.6% of the sample. Sequenced sample: peripheral blood. All receptors derive from a woman aged 50 to 60 with acute or convalescent COVID-19.

The chain recombines TRBV10-3 with TRBJ2-1; TRBD1 agrees at 11 bases. There are 14 residues in the CDR3. Trimming took 4 bases from V and 6 from J; bases not matched to a gene: 2. Germline V gene lookup returns CDR1 ENHRY and CDR2 SYGVKD. DNA for the CDR3: TGTGCCATCAGTGGGGACAGGGGGGTCAATGAGCAGTTCTTC. This encodes CAISGDRGVNEQFF.

This chain joins TRBV11-3 and TRBJ2-3; 13 bases agree with TRBD2. Germline V gives CDR1 SGHNT, CDR2 YENEEA. CDR3 size: 16 residues. The V segment lost 5 bases and the J segment 2 bases; nucleotides outside the gene matches: 4. DNA of the CDR3: TGTGCCAGCAGCCCAGGGACTAGCGGGGACACAGATACGCAGTATTTT. Translation gives CASSPGTSGDTDTQYF.

The chain has TRBV5-1 and TRBJ2-1; TRBD1 is a possible D gene (6 bases). V was shortened by 4 bases and J by 9 bases, with 17 bases between the two germline ends. Germline CDR1 and CDR2: SGHRS and YFSETQ. This CDR3 contains 14 residues. In DNA form, the CDR3 reads TGCGCCAGCAGCGCCCTTCTAGAGGACAGTGAGCAGTTCTTC. It is translated as CASSALLEDSEQFF.

This chain joins TRBV25-1 and TRBJ1-5; D remains ambiguous. This CDR3 region has 14 residues. V was cut by 4 bases and J by 8 bases, with 15 bases left in between. Germline V gene data show CDR1 as MGHDK and CDR2 as SYGVNS. CDR3 nucleotide sequence: TGTGCCAGCAGTGTAACGACGGCCCTAGAGCCCCAGCATTTT. Translated: CASSVTTALEPQHF. Filled out from reference TRBV25-1 and TRBJ1-5, the complete variable domain reads EADIYQTPRYLVIGTGKKITLECSQTMGHDKMYWYQQDPGMELHLIHYSYGVNSTEKGDLSSESTVSRIRTEHFPLTLESARPSHTSQYLCASSVTTALEPQHFGDGTRLSIL.

This clone has just a few counts. The chain has TRBV7-9 and TRBJ1-6; no reliable D call. The V gene's germline CDR1 is SEHNR and CDR2 FQNEAQ (reference sequence). V was clipped by 5 bases and J by 9 bases, with 11 bases between them. This CDR3 spans 13 amino acids. The CDR3 nucleotides read TGTGCCAGCAGCCCCGGGTCTGCTTCACCCCTCCACTTT. It translates to CASSPGSASPLHF. Drawing the rest from reference TRBV7-9 and TRBJ1-6, the complete variable domain is DTGVSQNPRHKITKRGQNVTFRCDPISEHNRLYWYRQTLGQGPEFLTYFQNEAQLEKSRLLSDRFSAERPKGSFSTLEIQRTEQGDSAMYLCASSPGSASPLHFGNGTRLTVT.

The gene calls are TRBV5-1 and TRBJ2-1; 8 bases are shared with TRBD1. CDR1 is SGHRS, CDR2 YFSETQ, per germline. This CDR3 contains 19 residues. Trimming removed 4 bases from V and 9 bases from J; junction bases left unmatched: 24. CDR3 residues: CASSPLGQGSLLVRGEQFF. The CDR3 DNA reads as TGCGCCAGCAGCCCACTCGGACAGGGTTCCCTCCTAGTTCGGGGTGAGCAGTTCTTC.

This clone was detected only once. This CDR3 is CASSQLSGSSTGELFF. The DNA of the CDR3 is TGTGCCAGCAGCCAACTGAGCGGGAGTAGCACCGGGGAGCTGTTTTTT. The rearrangement uses TRBV3-1 (or the pseudogene TRBV3-2) and TRBJ2-2; TRBD2 matches 8 bases. This CDR3 is built from 16 residues. V shed 2 bases, J shed 4 bases, and the junction held 6 bases outside the gene matches. Looked up from germline, CDR1 is LGHDT and CDR2 is YNNKEL (reference sequence).

The chain recombines TRBV25-1 with TRBJ2-5, with TRBD1 matching 7 bases. Germline V gene sequence: CDR1 MGHDK, CDR2 SYGVNS. The CDR3 extends over 13 amino acids. The V gene end was trimmed by 4 bases and the J gene end by 5 bases; junction bases not matched to a gene: 4. Here the CDR3 reads CASSATGVETQYF. CDR3 DNA: TGTGCCAGCAGTGCAACAGGGGTGGAGACCCAGTACTTC. The full variable domain, its missing parts supplied by reference TRBV25-1 and TRBJ2-5, is EADIYQTPRYLVIGTGKKITLECSQTMGHDKMYWYQQDPGMELHLIHYSYGVNSTEKGDLSSESTVSRIRTEHFPLTLESARPSHTSQYLCASSATGVETQYFGPGTRLLVL.

This chain joins TRBV10-3 and TRBJ1-5; D unclear. The germline V gene encodes CDR1 ENHRY and CDR2 SYGVKD. V lost 3 bases and J lost 7, with 10 bases in between. There are 13 residues in the CDR3. The DNA of the CDR3 is TGTGCCATCAGTGACGGGTTAGGCCAGCCCCAGCATTTT. Translated, it gives CAISDGLGQPQHF.

This clone was observed a few times. This chain links TRBV13 with TRBJ1-2; 9 bases match TRBD1. Trimming removed 5 bases from V and 8 bases from J; junction bases left unmatched: 6. Germline CDR1 and CDR2: PRHDT and FYEKMQ (reference sequence). This CDR3 contains 13 residues. CDR3: CASSPGQGRGYTF. The CDR3 DNA is TGTGCCAGCAGCCCAGGACAGGGGCGAGGCTACACCTTC.

This clone occurred once. This CDR3 reads CASTGTGANYGYTF. As DNA, the CDR3 is TGTGCCAGCACCGGGACAGGGGCTAACTATGGCTACACCTTC. The V and J genes are TRBV7-2 and TRBJ1-2; 10 bases are a match to TRBD1. Per the germline V gene, CDR1 is SGHTA and CDR2 is FQGNSA. The CDR3 has 14 residues. V gave up 7 bases and J gave up 0 bases; unmatched junction bases: 2.

J is TRBJ2-7 and V is TRBV18, with 7 bases that match TRBD1. CDR3 length equals 13 residues. After removal of 5 bases from V and 6 bases from J, the junction contained 7 bases not matched to a gene. The germline V gene encodes CDR1 KGHSH and CDR2 LQKENI. CDR3: CASSFDRDGEQYF. DNA for the CDR3: TGTGCCAGCTCATTCGACAGGGACGGCGAGCAGTACTTC.

The rearrangement links TRBV6-5 to TRBJ1-5, with D possibly matching TRBD1 (5 bases). The V gene lost 6 bases and the J gene lost 5 bases, with 14 bases spanning the gap. The CDR3 contains 14 residues. CDR1 and CDR2 from the germline V gene are MNHEY and SVGAGI. In DNA form, the CDR3 reads TGTGCCAGCAGCGTGACAGAAAAAGATCAGCCCCAGCATTTT. This encodes CASSVTEKDQPQHF.

This chain links TRBV6-5 with TRBJ2-1; no reliable D call. From germline, CDR1 is MNHEY and CDR2 SVGAGI. The CDR3 extends over 12 amino acids. V lost 6 bases to trimming and J lost 8 bases, with 11 bases between them. CDR3 residues: CASSSNGDEQFF. CDR3 in DNA: TGTGCCAGCAGCTCTAACGGTGATGAGCAGTTCTTC.

The rearrangement uses TRBV10-3 and TRBJ2-7; 8 bases map to TRBD1. The CDR3 totals 13 residues. Looked up from germline, CDR1 is ENHRY and CDR2 is SYGVKD. V dropped 6 bases and J dropped 6; count of bases not matched to a gene: 7. CDR3 nucleotide sequence: TGTGCCATCAGGGGACAGGTTATCGGCGAGCAGTACTTC. Its translation is CAIRGQVIGEQYF.

This chain uses TRBV7-3 with TRBJ1-2, with D tentatively TRBD1 (6 bases). The CDR3 loop spans 15 amino acids. V was shortened by 5 bases and J by 4 bases, with 17 bases between the two germline ends. The germline V gene encodes CDR1 SGHTA and CDR2 FQGTGA. The CDR3 here is CASSPGQTNPYGYTF. The CDR3 DNA follows: TGTGCCAGCAGCCCCGGACAGACAAATCCCTATGGCTACACCTTC. Complete variable domain (other parts from reference TRBV7-3 and TRBJ1-2): GAGVSQTPSNKVTEKGKYVELRCDPISGHTALYWYRQSLGQGPEFLIYFQGTGAADDSGLPNDRFFAVRPEGSVSTLKIQRTERGDSAVYLCASSPGQTNPYGYTFGSGTRLTVV.

This clone was detected a few times. The genes are TRBV7-3 and TRBJ1-1; D gene unclear. Germline values: CDR1 SGHTA, CDR2 FQGTGA. The CDR3 extends over 17 amino acids. Trimming removed 1 base from V and 4 bases from J, with 19 bases in between. Here the CDR3 DNA reads TGTGCCAGCAGCTTAAGGCAGGCCCTACCGGGAACCACTGAAGCTTTCTTT. Translation: CASSLRQALPGTTEAFF.

There are a few counts of this clone. V gene TRBV6-5 combines with J gene TRBJ1-6; D is ambiguous. Trimming cost V 6 bases and J 8 bases, with 14 bases left between them. Germline CDR1 is MNHEY and CDR2 is SVGAGI. The CDR3 consists of 14 residues. The CDR3 DNA is TGTGCCAGCAGACCCGGGATCGCGGATTCACCCCTCCACTTT. Translated, it gives CASRPGIADSPLHF.

This chain connects TRBV7-9 to TRBJ2-3; 9 positions match TRBD1. V shed 6 bases and J 3 bases; nucleotides not matched to a gene: 7. CDR3 length: 15 amino acids. CDR1 SEHNR and CDR2 FQNEAQ come from the germline V gene (reference sequence). The CDR3 protein is CASSEGQGTTDTQYF. For the CDR3, the DNA is TGTGCCAGCAGTGAGGGACAGGGTACTACAGATACGCAGTATTTT.

The rearrangement links TRBV19 to TRBJ1-5, with 9 bases fitting TRBD1. The germline gives CDR1 LNHDA, CDR2 SQIVND (reference sequence). There are 12 residues in the CDR3. V lost 8 bases to trimming and J lost 6 bases; unmatched junction nucleotides: 2. The CDR3, as DNA: TGTGCCAGTCGACAGGGGGGTCAGCCCCAGCATTTT. The encoded protein is CASRQGGQPQHF.

The rearrangement links TRBV7-2 to TRBJ1-1; maybe TRBD1 (5 bases). Germline CDR1 reads SGHTA; CDR2 reads FQGNSA. V gave up 10 bases and J gave up 5 bases, with 20 bases separating them. This CDR3 has 14 residues. The chain's CDR3 is CATSPTGQGTEAFF. For the CDR3, the DNA is TGTGCCACCTCTCCTACAGGCCAAGGGACTGAAGCTTTCTTT.

The chain employs TRBV27 and TRBJ1-2, with D possibly being TRBD1 (6 bases). CDR1 and CDR2 (germline): MNHEY, SMNVEV (reference sequence). Trimming took off 11 bases at V and 0 bases at J, with 10 bases between the two ends. The CDR3 is made up of 12 amino acids. In nucleotides, the CDR3 is TGTGCCCACAGGGAAGCTAACTATGGCTACACCTTC. Encoded protein: CAHREANYGYTF.

V usage is TRBV10-2 and J usage is TRBJ2-1, with TRBD2 matching 8 bases. V trimming: 3 bases; J trimming: 6 bases; junction bases outside the gene matches: 13. The CDR3 extends over 17 amino acids. The germline CDR1 and CDR2 sequences are WSHSY and SAAADI. Written as DNA, the CDR3 is TGCGCCAGCAGTGATATAGTTAGCGGGACCCTTTCCAATGAGCAGTTCTTC. It specifies CASSDIVSGTLSNEQFF.

V usage is TRBV4-3 and J usage is TRBJ2-3; 9 bases line up with TRBD1. Germline V gene lookup returns CDR1 LGHNA and CDR2 YSLEER. CDR3 length: 16 amino acids. Trimming cost V 4 bases and J 2 bases; bases outside gene matches: 7. CDR3 bases: TGCGCCAGCAGCCCAACCGGGACAGGGAACACAGATACGCAGTATTTT. This codes for CASSPTGTGNTDTQYF.

This chain connects TRBV7-2 to TRBJ1-1; possibly TRBD1 for D (6 bases). Between the trimmed V and J ends, which lost 4 bases and 9 bases, there was a span of 9 bases. Germline lookup yields CDR1 SGHTA and CDR2 FQGNSA. This CDR3 region has 11 residues. CDR3 sequence: CASSYGQKAFF. CDR3 nucleotides: TGTGCCAGCAGCTACGGACAGAAAGCTTTCTTT.

The gene calls are TRBV5-6 and TRBJ2-3, with 10 bases lining up with TRBD2. The CDR3 runs 14 residues. V shed 5 bases, J shed 6 bases, and the junction held 6 bases outside the gene matches. Germline values: CDR1 SGHDT, CDR2 YYEEEE. CDR3 region: CASSTSGMSDTQYF. CDR3 sequence (DNA): TGTGCCAGCAGTACTAGCGGGATGTCGGATACGCAGTATTTT.

This clone has just a few counts. The chain has TRBV30 and TRBJ1-2; TRBD1 might be the D (5 bases). Germline values: CDR1 GTSNPN, CDR2 SVGIG (reference sequence). The CDR3 is made up of 14 amino acids. V was trimmed by 0 bases and J by 1 base, leaving 9 bases between them. The CDR3: CAWSVGLFNYGYTF. Written as DNA, the CDR3 is TGTGCCTGGAGTGTGGGGCTGTTTAACTATGGCTACACCTTC.